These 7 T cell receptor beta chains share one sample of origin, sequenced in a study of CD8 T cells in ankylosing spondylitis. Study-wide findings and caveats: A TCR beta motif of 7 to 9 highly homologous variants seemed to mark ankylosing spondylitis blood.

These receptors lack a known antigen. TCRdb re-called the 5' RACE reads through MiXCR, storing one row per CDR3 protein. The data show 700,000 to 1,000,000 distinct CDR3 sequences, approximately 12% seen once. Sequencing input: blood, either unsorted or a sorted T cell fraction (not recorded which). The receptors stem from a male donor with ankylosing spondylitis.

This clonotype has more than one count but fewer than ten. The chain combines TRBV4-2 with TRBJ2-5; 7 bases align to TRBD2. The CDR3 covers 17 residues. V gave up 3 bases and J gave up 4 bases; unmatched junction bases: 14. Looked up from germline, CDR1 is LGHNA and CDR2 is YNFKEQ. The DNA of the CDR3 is TGTGCCAGCAGCCAGTCTCCTGGGGCGGGGGACCGAGAGACCCAGTACTTC. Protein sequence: CASSQSPGAGDRETQYF.

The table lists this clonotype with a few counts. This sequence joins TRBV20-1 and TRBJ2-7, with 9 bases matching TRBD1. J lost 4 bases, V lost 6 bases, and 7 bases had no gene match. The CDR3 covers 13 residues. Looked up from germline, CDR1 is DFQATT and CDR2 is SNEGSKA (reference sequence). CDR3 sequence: CSAYRDRDYEQYF. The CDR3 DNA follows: TGCAGTGCGTACCGGGACAGGGATTACGAGCAGTACTTC.

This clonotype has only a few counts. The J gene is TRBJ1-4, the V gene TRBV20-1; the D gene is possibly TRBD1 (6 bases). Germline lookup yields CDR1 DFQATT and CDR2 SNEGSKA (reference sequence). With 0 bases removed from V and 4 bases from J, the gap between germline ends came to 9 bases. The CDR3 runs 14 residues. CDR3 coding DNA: TGCAGTGCTAGAGATGGACAGAATAATGAAAAACTGTTTTTT. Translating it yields CSARDGQNNEKLFF.

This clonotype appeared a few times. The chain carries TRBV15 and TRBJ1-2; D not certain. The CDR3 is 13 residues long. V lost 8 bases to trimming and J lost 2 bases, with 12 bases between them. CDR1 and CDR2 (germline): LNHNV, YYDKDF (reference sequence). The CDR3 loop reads CATGPRRNYGYTF. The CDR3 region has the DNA TGTGCCACCGGGCCACGGCGGAACTATGGCTACACCTTC.

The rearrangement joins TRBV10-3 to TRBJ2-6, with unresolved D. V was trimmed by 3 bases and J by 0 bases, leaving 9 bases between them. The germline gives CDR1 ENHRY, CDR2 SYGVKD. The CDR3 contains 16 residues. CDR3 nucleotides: TGTGCCATCAGTGAATTGGAGTACTCTGGGGCCAACGTCCTGACTTTC. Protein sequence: CAISELEYSGANVLTF.

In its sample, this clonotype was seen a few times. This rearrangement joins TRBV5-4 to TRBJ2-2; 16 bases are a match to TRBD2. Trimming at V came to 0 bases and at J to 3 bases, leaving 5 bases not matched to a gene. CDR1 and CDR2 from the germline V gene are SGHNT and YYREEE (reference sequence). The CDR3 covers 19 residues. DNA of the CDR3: TGTGCCAGCAGCTTGGCGGGACTAGCGGGAGGGACGGACACCGGGGAGCTGTTTTTT. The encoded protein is CASSLAGLAGGTDTGELFF.

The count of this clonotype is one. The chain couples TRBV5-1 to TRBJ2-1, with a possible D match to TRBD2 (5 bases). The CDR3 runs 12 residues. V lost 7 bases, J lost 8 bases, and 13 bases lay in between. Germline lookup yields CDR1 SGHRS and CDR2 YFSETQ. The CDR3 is CASGRGSHEQFF. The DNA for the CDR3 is TGCGCCAGCGGCCGGGGATCCCATGAGCAGTTCTTC.